This T cell receptor (beta chain) was sequenced during a study of cytomegalovirus exposure and HLA in healthy donors. Study results and limitations: Clusters of TCRs from the first cohort tended to co-occur in the 130 or so validation repertoires (as a later analysis found). The study flagged 150 to 200 TCR beta chains as cytomegalovirus-associated.

Points on this clone: Its matching antigen is unknown. The sample carries other DNA sequences with the same CDR3.

Repertoires were generated with immunoSEQ multiplex PCR, while TCRdb's copy carries only in-frame clones and drops some. The table lists about 260,000 clones, roughly 87% of them singletons, with approximately 3.1% in the top ten. J gave up 1 base and V 3 bases, and 5 bases lay outside the gene matches. Germline CDR1 reads SQVTM; CDR2 reads ANQGSEA. This CDR3 has 14 residues. Specimen: PBMCs. This TCR was recovered from a woman aged 30 to 39 in good health and CMV-seronegative. This chain links TRBV29-1 with TRBJ2-7; 8 nucleotides align to TRBD2. CDR3 sequence (DNA): TGCAGCGTTGATTCCAGCGGGAGTTCCTACGAGCAGTACTTC. Translation: CSVDSSGSSYEQYF.